A single sample is the source of the 31 T cell receptor beta chains below, sequenced in a study of blood T cell repertoires in COVID-19. The assay was immunoSEQ multiplex PCR, and TCRdb's table has in-frame clones only and misses some. The table shows roughly 250,000 clones, with approximately 90% occurring only once. Sequencing was carried out using PBMCs or T cells enriched from blood (not recorded which). The receptor set was obtained from a woman aged 18-35 years who had recovered from COVID-19.

DNA for the CDR3: TGTGCCAGCAGCTTGGGCGGCGAAGAGAGGGGAGGAGCTTTCTTT. As protein: CASSLGGEERGGAFF. The rearrangement links TRBV5-4 to TRBJ1-1, with D possibly matching TRBD1 (5 bases). CDR3 length: 15 residues. V was clipped by 0 bases and J by 10 bases, with 19 bases between them. Germline CDR1 SGHNT, CDR2 YYREEE (reference sequence). Full variable domain (missing parts from reference TRBV5-4 and TRBJ1-1): ETGVTQSPTHLIKTRGQQVTLRCSSQSGHNTVSWYQQALGQGPQFIFQYYREEENGRGNFPPRFSGLQFPNYSSELNVNALELDDSALYLCASSLGGEERGGAFFGQGTRLTVV.

The V gene is TRBV5-1, the J gene TRBJ1-2; TRBD1 might be the D (6 bases). The length of the CDR3 is 17 residues. The V gene's germline CDR1 is SGHRS and CDR2 YFSETQ. The V end was cut by 0 bases, the J end by 3 bases, with 18 bases between. The CDR3 loop is CASSLVAGERVDYGYTF. The CDR3 nucleotides read TGCGCCAGCAGCTTGGTAGCAGGGGAGAGAGTGGACTATGGCTACACCTTC.

This chain links TRBV18 with TRBJ1-1; 8 nucleotides line up with TRBD1. CDR3 length: 13 amino acids. The V gene end was trimmed by 4 bases and the J gene end by 5 bases; junction bases not matched to a gene: 3. Per the germline V gene, CDR1 is KGHSH and CDR2 is LQKENI. DNA of the CDR3: TGTGCCAGCTCACAGAGGACAGGGACTGAAGCTTTCTTT. This translates into CASSQRTGTEAFF.

V gene TRBV7-9 combines with J gene TRBJ2-1; no reliable D call. Trimming left V 1 base short and J 6 bases short, with 10 bases between. CDR1 SEHNR and CDR2 FQNEAQ come from the germline V gene (reference sequence). This CDR3 contains 14 residues. The CDR3 DNA is TGTGCCAGCAGCTTAGTTTCCCAATTCAATGAGCAGTTCTTC. Translation: CASSLVSQFNEQFF.

The chain combines TRBV10-3 with TRBJ2-7, with 7 bases aligning to TRBD1. Germline V CDR1 and CDR2: ENHRY, SYGVKD. V trimming: 1 base; J trimming: 7 bases; junction bases outside the gene matches: 10. The CDR3 is made up of 15 amino acids. The CDR3 region has the DNA TGTGCCATCAGTGAGTATAATGGACAGGCTGCGGAGCAGTACTTC. Encoded protein: CAISEYNGQAAEQYF.

The chain joins TRBV5-5 to TRBJ2-1; 12 bases align to TRBD2. CDR3 length equals 14 residues. The J segment lost 12 bases and the V segment lost 9 bases, leaving 13 bases of the junction unmatched. Germline CDR1 SGHKS, CDR2 YYEKEE (reference sequence). Written as DNA, the CDR3 is TGTGCCACCTGCAGACTAGCGGGAGAGTGCTGGCAGTTCTTC. Its protein product is CATCRLAGECWQFF.

V is TRBV3-1 (or the pseudogene TRBV3-2) and J is TRBJ2-1, with 8 positions matching TRBD2. The CDR3 loop spans 15 amino acids. V trimming: 4 bases; J trimming: 8 bases; junction bases outside the gene matches: 10. Looked up from germline, CDR1 is LGHDT and CDR2 is YNNKEL (reference sequence). The CDR3 nucleotides read TGTGCCAGCAGCCCCCTGCGAGCGGGGGACCATGAGCAGTTCTTC. Its translation: CASSPLRAGDHEQFF.

The V call is TRBV9, the J call TRBJ1-1; TRBD1 matches at 7 bases. Trimming cost V 2 bases and J 1 base; bases outside gene matches: 5. The CDR3 consists of 15 residues. CDR1 is SGDLS and CDR2 is YYNGEE in the germline V gene. The CDR3 bases are TGTGCCAGCAGCGTTGGGGGACAGACGAACACTGAAGCTTTCTTT. Translating gives CASSVGGQTNTEAFF.

The rearrangement uses TRBV7-3 and TRBJ2-1; 8 bases agree with TRBD2. Germline V gene data show CDR1 as SGHTA and CDR2 as FQGTGA. The CDR3 extends over 14 amino acids. After removal of 5 bases from V and 6 bases from J, the junction contained 6 bases not matched to a gene. The CDR3: CASSPTSGSNEQFF. CDR3 nucleotides: TGTGCCAGCAGCCCTACCAGCGGGAGCAATGAGCAGTTCTTC. The full variable domain, in which reference TRBV7-3 and TRBJ2-1 provide the parts outside the CDR3, is GAGVSQTPSNKVTEKGKYVELRCDPISGHTALYWYRQSLGQGPEFLIYFQGTGAADDSGLPNDRFFAVRPEGSVSTLKIQRTERGDSAVYLCASSPTSGSNEQFFGPGTRLTVL.

With regard to this clone: One junction end does not reproduce the germline sequence, and a read error may be involved. CDR3 DNA: TGTGCTAGCAGCTTAGTGGCGACGGCGGGCGGGGAGCTGTTTTTT. Translating gives CASSLVATAGGELFF. J is TRBJ2-2 and V is TRBV7-7; D is perhaps TRBD2 (5 bases). Germline V gene data show CDR1 as SSHAT and CDR2 as FNYEAQ (reference sequence). The CDR3 runs 15 residues.

The CDR3 spells CAIRLDSNPNYGYTF. Written as DNA, the CDR3 is TGTGCCATCAGACTCGACAGTAATCCTAACTATGGCTACACCTTC. This chain joins TRBV10-3 and TRBJ1-2; maybe TRBD1 (5 bases). Trimming removed 6 bases from V and 0 bases from J, with 14 bases in between. The CDR3 sequence is 15 residues long. Germline CDR1 and CDR2: ENHRY and SYGVKD.

This clone was observed once. The chain joins TRBV28 to TRBJ2-1, with D possibly TRBD2 on 7 matching bases. The ends were cut back, 7 bases at V and 8 bases at J, with 9 bases in the middle. CDR3 length equals 11 residues. The germline CDR1 and CDR2 sequences are MDHEN and SYDVKM. The CDR3 coding sequence is TGTGCCAGCAAAGGGGGGGATGAGCAGTTCTTC. It yields the protein CASKGGDEQFF.

The J gene is TRBJ1-5, the V gene TRBV25-1; D is undetermined. CDR1 and CDR2 (germline): MGHDK, SYGVNS. The CDR3 consists of 15 residues. V shed 5 bases and J shed 4 bases, with 15 bases lying between them. The CDR3 reads CASSNGRVPNQPQHF. The DNA of the CDR3 is TGTGCCAGCAGTAATGGGCGGGTGCCTAATCAGCCCCAGCATTTT.

The chain combines TRBV11-2 with TRBJ2-7; maybe TRBD2 (6 bases). V lost 6 bases and J 1 base, leaving 19 bases between the germline ends. CDR1 and CDR2 (germline): SGHAT, FQNNGV. CDR3 length equals 16 residues. As DNA, the CDR3 is TGTGCCAGCAGGCCGGGGGACCGGGACTCATCCTACGAGCAGTACTTC. Its protein is CASRPGDRDSSYEQYF.

The chain employs TRBV20-1 and TRBJ1-1; D gene unclear. The germline gives CDR1 DFQATT, CDR2 SNEGSKA (reference sequence). Trimming removed 5 bases from V and 7 bases from J, with 11 bases in between. The CDR3 is 11 amino acids. This CDR3 is CSARRRGEAFF. In DNA form, the CDR3 reads TGCAGTGCTCGTAGACGGGGTGAAGCTTTCTTT.

The chain joins TRBV5-1 to TRBJ1-2; 8 positions agree with TRBD1. J lost 7 bases, V lost 4 bases, and 9 bases had no gene match. Per the germline V gene, CDR1 is SGHRS and CDR2 is YFSETQ. This CDR3 is 14 amino acids long. The CDR3 spells CASSTGQGLGGYTF. The CDR3, as DNA: TGCGCCAGCAGCACCGGACAGGGTTTAGGTGGCTACACCTTC.

The rearrangement uses TRBV5-1 and TRBJ1-4, with 8 nucleotides matching TRBD1. The CDR3 has 16 residues. The V and J ends lost 3 bases and 0 bases, in that order; junction bases with no gene match: 4. CDR1 is SGHRS, CDR2 YFSETQ, per germline. The CDR3 nucleotides are TGCGCCAGCAGCTGGACAGGGCTTGCAACTAATGAAAAACTGTTTTTT. It specifies CASSWTGLATNEKLFF. Full variable domain (outside the CDR3, taken from reference TRBV5-1 and TRBJ1-4): KAGVTQTPRYLIKTRGQQVTLSCSPISGHRSVSWYQQTPGQGLQFLFEYFSETQRNKGNFPGRFSGRQFSNSRSEMNVSTLELGDSALYLCASSWTGLATNEKLFFGSGTQLSVL.

The J gene is TRBJ2-1, the V gene TRBV7-3; 9 bases agree with TRBD2. CDR1 and CDR2 from the germline V gene are SGHTA and FQGTGA. CDR3 size: 15 residues. V dropped 0 bases and J dropped 7; count of bases not matched to a gene: 4. CDR3 amino acids: CASSLTAGGRNEQFF. CDR3 bases: TGTGCCAGCAGCTTAACTGCGGGAGGGAGGAATGAGCAGTTCTTC.

The rearrangement joins TRBV11-2 to TRBJ2-2; D is ambiguous. CDR1 SGHAT and CDR2 FQNNGV come from the germline V gene. Trimming stripped 2 bases from V and 7 bases from J, with 14 bases between. The CDR3 runs 15 residues. CDR3 sequence (DNA): TGTGCCAGCAGCTTAAGCCAAGCTGTTTTCGGGGAGCTGTTTTTT. This sequence encodes CASSLSQAVFGELFF.

The chain uses TRBV28 and TRBJ1-1; a weak D match, TRBD1 (5 bases). The CDR3 sequence is 13 residues long. V shed 4 bases and J shed 4 bases, with 10 bases lying between them. The germline CDR1 and CDR2 sequences are MDHEN and SYDVKM. CDR3 in DNA: TGTGCCAGCAGTTCAGGGTTGGGCACTGAAGCTTTCTTT. Amino acids: CASSSGLGTEAFF.

The table lists this clone with a count of one. The chain is built from TRBV5-1 and TRBJ1-4; D unclear. Germline CDR1 and CDR2: SGHRS and YFSETQ. V lost 0 bases, J lost 4 bases, and 10 bases lay in between. This CDR3 comprises 15 residues. This CDR3 reads CASSLAGTDNEKLFF. CDR3 nucleotides: TGCGCCAGCAGCTTGGCTGGCACAGATAATGAAAAACTGTTTTTT.

The chain couples TRBV7-8 to TRBJ1-3; D uncertain. The CDR3 has 14 residues. Germline CDR1 is SGHVS and CDR2 is FQNEAQ. Deletions cut 1 base from V and 0 bases from J, with 4 bases between. CDR3 bases: TGTGCCAGCAGCTTAGTTAGCTCTGGAAACACCATATATTTT. Residues: CASSLVSSGNTIYF.

V is TRBV5-1 and J is TRBJ2-2; 7 bases map to TRBD2. The CDR3 has 15 amino acids. V shed 0 bases and J 7 bases; nucleotides not matched to a gene: 6. Germline V gene data show CDR1 as SGHRS and CDR2 as YFSETQ. CDR3 sequence (DNA): TGCGCCAGCAGCTTGGGGACTAGAAGTGGCGGGGAGCTGTTTTTT. Residues: CASSLGTRSGGELFF.

The V and J genes are TRBV5-1 and TRBJ1-2; 8 bases agree with TRBD1. Trimming took 4 bases from V and 12 from J; bases not matched to a gene: 17. The germline V gene encodes CDR1 SGHRS and CDR2 YFSETQ. The CDR3 is 15 amino acids. The CDR3: CASSPEGLDRAFDTF. The CDR3 DNA is TGCGCCAGCAGCCCCGAAGGGTTGGACAGGGCATTCGACACCTTC.

The rearrangement joins TRBV2 to TRBJ2-5; D is possibly TRBD2 (6 bases). V lost 8 bases, J lost 2 bases, and 12 bases lay in between. This CDR3 has 13 residues. The germline V gene has CDR1 SNHLY and CDR2 FYNNEI. This CDR3 reads CASCRDFQETQYF. The CDR3 DNA reads as TGTGCCAGCTGCAGGGACTTTCAAGAGACCCAGTACTTC.

The gene calls are TRBV5-1 and TRBJ2-3; 11 bases map to TRBD2. The V segment lost 0 bases and the J segment 5 bases; nucleotides outside the gene matches: 8. The germline CDR1 and CDR2 sequences are SGHRS and YFSETQ. There are 17 residues in the CDR3. The chain's CDR3 is CASSLEGSGRAGDTQYF. CDR3 in DNA: TGCGCCAGCAGCTTGGAGGGTAGCGGGAGGGCCGGAGATACGCAGTATTTT.

The chain carries TRBV18 and TRBJ1-3; D is uncertain. The V and J ends lost 6 bases and 0 bases respectively, with 15 bases between them. The CDR3 extends over 16 amino acids. Looked up from germline, CDR1 is KGHSH and CDR2 is LQKENI. CDR3 sequence: CASSVLSPGSGNTIYF. CDR3 DNA: TGTGCCAGCTCCGTCCTATCCCCGGGCTCTGGAAACACCATATATTTT.

This chain joins TRBV7-9 and TRBJ1-2; 10 bases are a match to TRBD1. The J segment lost 5 bases and the V segment lost 1 base, leaving 7 bases of the junction unmatched. Germline loops: CDR1 SEHNR, CDR2 FQNEAQ (reference sequence). There are 16 residues in the CDR3. CDR3 nucleotide sequence: TGTGCCAGCAGCTTAGGTCGGGGACAGGGGCTTTATGGCTACACCTTC. This encodes CASSLGRGQGLYGYTF.

V is TRBV6-5 and J is TRBJ1-4, with D unresolved. V lost 0 bases and J lost 5, with 13 bases in between. This CDR3 comprises 16 residues. CDR1 is MNHEY, CDR2 SVGAGI, per germline. In nucleotides, the CDR3 is TGTGCCAGCAGTTACTCGGAGGCAGAGGTGAATGAAAAACTGTTTTTT. This translates into CASSYSEAEVNEKLFF.

This clone came up once. V gene TRBV19 combines with J gene TRBJ1-3; D ambiguous. This CDR3 has 15 amino acids. The germline V and J ends were trimmed by 1 base and 2 bases, with 9 bases remaining between them. The germline CDR1 and CDR2 sequences are LNHDA and SQIVND (reference sequence). In DNA form, the CDR3 reads TGTGCCAGTAGTATAGGTTTTTCGGCTGGAAACACCATATATTTT. The encoded protein is CASSIGFSAGNTIYF.

The chain joins TRBV27 to TRBJ2-1; TRBD2 aligns across 10 bases. From germline, CDR1 is MNHEY and CDR2 SMNVEV (reference sequence). CDR3 size: 15 residues. V dropped 6 bases and J dropped 0; count of bases not matched to a gene: 2. CDR3 sequence: CASRLAGTSYNEQFF. The DNA of the CDR3 is TGTGCCAGCAGACTAGCGGGGACCTCCTACAATGAGCAGTTCTTC.